This entry concerns a single T cell receptor beta chain. These data belong to a study of blood T cell repertoires in COVID-19. Study details: The United States, Italy and Spain supplied acute and convalescent COVID-19 samples. T cells, B-cell-depleted T cells, or PBMCs supplied cDNA or gDNA.

Germline V gives CDR1 SGHNT, CDR2 YYREEE (reference sequence). This CDR3 is built from 13 residues. V dropped 9 bases and J dropped 0 bases, with 7 bases sitting between them. Methods used by the authors: By means of reference gene primer amplification, nucleated cell counts were estimated. Sequencing was performed with immunoSEQ multiplex PCR; in TCRdb, only in-frame clones are kept and a portion is missing. For V, J and clone size, that table is used; D and trimming come from the DNA. The sample shows under 100,000 clones, over 70% of them seen only once. The origin of this receptor is a man older than 75 with active or convalescent COVID-19. The V call is TRBV5-4, the J call TRBJ1-6; no firm D call. Sequenced sample: peripheral blood. The CDR3 DNA is TGTGCCACCCGAGTCTCCTATAATTCACCCCTCCACTTT. Protein sequence: CATRVSYNSPLHF.